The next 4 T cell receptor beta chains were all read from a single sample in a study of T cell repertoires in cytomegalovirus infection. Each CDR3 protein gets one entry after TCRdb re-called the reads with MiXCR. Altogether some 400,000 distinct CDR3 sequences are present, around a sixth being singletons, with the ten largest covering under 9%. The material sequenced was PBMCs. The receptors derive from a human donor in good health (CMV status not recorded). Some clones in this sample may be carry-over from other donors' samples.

The CDR3 sequence is CASSPRTVSNQPQHF. The CDR3, as DNA: TGTGCCAGCAGCCCGCGGACAGTTAGCAATCAGCCCCAGCATTTT. The chain is built from TRBV4-2 and TRBJ1-5; a weak D match, TRBD1 (6 bases). Trimming shortened V by 4 bases and J by 0 bases, and 10 bases separated the two germline ends. The germline CDR1 and CDR2 sequences are LGHNA and YNFKEQ. This CDR3 has 15 amino acids.

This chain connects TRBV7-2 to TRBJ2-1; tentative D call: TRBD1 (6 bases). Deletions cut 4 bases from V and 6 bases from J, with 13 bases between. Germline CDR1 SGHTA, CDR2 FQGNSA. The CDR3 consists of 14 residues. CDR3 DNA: TGTGCCAGCAGCTCGGGACATGCCGTCAATGAGCAGTTCTTC. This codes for CASSSGHAVNEQFF.

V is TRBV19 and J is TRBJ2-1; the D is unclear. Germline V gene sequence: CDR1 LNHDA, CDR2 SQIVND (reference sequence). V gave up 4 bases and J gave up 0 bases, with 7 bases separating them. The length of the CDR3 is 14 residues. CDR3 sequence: CASSTLSSYNEQFF. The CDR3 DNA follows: TGTGCCAGTAGTACATTAAGCTCCTACAATGAGCAGTTCTTC.

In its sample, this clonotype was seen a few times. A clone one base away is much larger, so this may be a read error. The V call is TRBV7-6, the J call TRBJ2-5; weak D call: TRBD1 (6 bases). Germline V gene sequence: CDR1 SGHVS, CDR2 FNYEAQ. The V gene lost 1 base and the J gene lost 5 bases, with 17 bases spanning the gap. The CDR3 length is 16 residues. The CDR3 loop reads CASSLGLVAGEETQYF. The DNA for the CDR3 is TGTGCCAGCAGCTTAGGCCTGGTGGCAGGGGAGGAGACCCAGTACTTC.